The sequence of this TCR beta chain was determined in a study of blood T cell repertoires in COVID-19. Germline V CDR1 and CDR2: MNHNS, SASEGT. The CDR3 is made up of 15 amino acids. Deletions cut 0 bases from V and 9 bases from J, with 14 bases between. Source study methods: Quantification of nucleated cells was approximated via reference gene primer amplification. Sequencing was performed with immunoSEQ multiplex PCR; in TCRdb, only in-frame clones are kept and a portion is missing. V, J and clone size were drawn from that table, and D and trimming were deduced from the DNA. In the table there are about 62,000 clones, more than 80% of which are singletons.

The genes are TRBV6-1 and TRBJ2-2; possible D gene TRBD2, 6 bases. This sequence was found in a woman in her sixties or seventies with COVID-19, enrolled during active disease. Source material: peripheral blood. The CDR3 region is CASSEARAGRRELFF. In nucleotides, the CDR3 is TGTGCCAGCAGTGAAGCCCGTGCGGGGCGTCGGGAGCTGTTTTTT.